Listed here is a single T cell receptor beta chain. V lost 1 base to trimming and J lost 7 bases, with 17 bases between them. The CDR3 runs to 15 residues. Germline CDR1 and CDR2: SEHNR and FQNEAQ (reference sequence). The data stem from a study of OX40 agonist ivuxolimab in advanced cancers. Study information: Patients assigned to dose escalation were diagnosed with hepatocellular carcinoma, melanoma, renal cell or head and neck cancer.

Assay used: immunoSEQ multiplex PCR; TCRdb lists only in-frame clones, some missing. The sample carries about 79,000 clones, about 91% recorded once. The clonotype was recovered from an adult with an advanced solid tumor such as melanoma, head and neck, liver or kidney cancer. The sequencing used CD4+ or CD8+ T cells sorted from blood, collected in a trial of the OX40 agonist ivuxolimab. The chain combines TRBV7-9 with TRBJ2-7; perhaps TRBD1 as D (5 bases). CDR3 in amino acids: CASSLGSPSQGEQYF. The CDR3 DNA follows: TGTGCCAGCAGCTTAGGATCACCCTCCCAGGGAGAGCAGTACTTC. The full variable domain, with the rest looked up from reference TRBV7-9 and TRBJ2-7, is DTGVSQNPRHKITKRGQNVTFRCDPISEHNRLYWYRQTLGQGPEFLTYFQNEAQLEKSRLLSDRFSAERPKGSFSTLEIQRTEQGDSAMYLCASSLGSPSQGEQYFGPGTRLTVT.